This T cell receptor beta chain was captured by sequencing in a study of PD-1 blockade in classical Hodgkin lymphoma. As to this clone: No antigen is known for it.

Findings and limits, study-wide: Complete responders started with a diversity level that resembled newly diagnosed patients at baseline. After ASCT, patients who started nivolumab under 1 year later were excluded. By cycle point C4D1, TCR diversity had risen significantly in CD4+ cells (but not CD8+ cells). Healthy donors reportedly exceeded newly diagnosed patients in baseline TCR diversity.

The sample's time point: cycle 4 day 1 (C4D1), after less than 7 weeks of nivolumab. Each patient experienced a relapse that followed autologous stem cell transplantation, and brentuximab vedotin exposure varied. With V trimmed by 5 bases and J by 0 bases, 4 bases remained unmatched. The CDR3 covers 16 residues. CDR1 is SEHNR and CDR2 is FQNEAQ in the germline V gene (reference sequence). Clones were read by immunoSEQ multiplex PCR, and TCRdb kept only the in-frame ones, dropping some. The sample has 90,000 to 110,000 clones, around 90% seen once. The chain carries TRBV7-9 and TRBJ1-4; 9 bases fit TRBD1. Sample: peripheral blood mononuclear cells (PBMCs), taken before the fourth cycle of nivolumab. The TCR comes from a human donor with classical Hodgkin lymphoma. This CDR3 reads CASSPDRGATNEKLFF. CDR3 sequence (DNA): TGTGCCAGCAGCCCAGACAGGGGGGCAACTAATGAAAAACTGTTTTTT.